This passage covers 14 T cell receptor beta chains from one sample sequenced in a study of blood T cell repertoires in COVID-19. Using immunoSEQ multiplex PCR, the repertoire was profiled, and TCRdb retains in-frame clones only, with some absent. This sample has 300,000 to 350,000 clones, with roughly 88% found just once. The sample comprised PBMCs or T cells enriched from blood (not recorded which). These receptor sequences come from a man under 40 who had recovered from COVID-19.

The J gene is TRBJ1-4, the V gene TRBV3-1 (or the pseudogene TRBV3-2), with TRBD1 identical over 8 bases. Germline loops: CDR1 LGHDT, CDR2 YNNKEL (reference sequence). The CDR3 has 14 residues. V shed 3 bases, J shed 5 bases, and the junction held 2 bases outside the gene matches. CDR3 in DNA: TGTGCCAGCAGCCATGGGACAGGAAATGAAAAACTGTTTTTT. The encoded protein is CASSHGTGNEKLFF.

The chain has TRBV4-3 and TRBJ1-4, with TRBD1 as a possible D gene (6 bases). Trimming cost V 0 bases and J 4 bases, with 12 bases left between them. This CDR3 comprises 16 residues. Germline-derived CDR1 and CDR2 are LGHNA and YSLEER. CDR3 residues: CASSQDAGGGNEKLFF. For the CDR3, the DNA is TGCGCCAGCAGCCAAGATGCGGGGGGCGGTAATGAAAAACTGTTTTTT.

V and J are TRBV9 and TRBJ2-2; D perhaps matches TRBD2 (5 bases). The germline V and J ends were trimmed by 4 bases and 4 bases, with 17 bases remaining between them. Per the germline V gene, CDR1 is SGDLS and CDR2 is YYNGEE. CDR3 length: 16 amino acids. The CDR3 loop is CASSPQDGEGTGELFF. As DNA, the CDR3 is TGTGCCAGCAGCCCTCAAGACGGGGAAGGCACCGGGGAGCTGTTTTTT. Full variable domain (remainder filled in from reference TRBV9 and TRBJ2-2): DSGVTQTPKHLITATGQRVTLRCSPRSGDLSVYWYQQSLDQGLQFLIQYYNGEERAKGNILERFSAQQFPDLHSELNLSSLELGDSALYFCASSPQDGEGTGELFFGEGSRLTVL.

The rearrangement uses TRBV19 and TRBJ2-1; D is perhaps TRBD2 (5 bases). The CDR3 spans 15 residues. The V and J ends lost 1 base and 7 bases respectively, with 14 bases between them. The germline V gene encodes CDR1 LNHDA and CDR2 SQIVND (reference sequence). The CDR3 DNA reads TGTGCCAGTAGTATAGGGATTAGATCGGGGAATGAGCAGTTCTTC. It specifies CASSIGIRSGNEQFF.

This chain connects TRBV6-5 to TRBJ1-1; TRBD1 aligns across 7 bases. Trimming removed 2 bases from V and 1 base from J; junction bases left unmatched: 4. Germline V gene sequence: CDR1 MNHEY, CDR2 SVGAGI. This CDR3 has 15 residues. DNA of the CDR3: TGTGCCAGCAGTTACCGCGGGACAGCGAACACTGAAGCTTTCTTT. This codes for CASSYRGTANTEAFF.

This rearrangement joins TRBV25-1 to TRBJ1-4; 9 bases match TRBD1. CDR1 MGHDK and CDR2 SYGVNS come from the germline V gene. The CDR3 is made up of 15 amino acids. The trim removed 6 bases at V and 1 base at J, leaving 3 bases unmatched. As DNA, the CDR3 is TGTGCCAGCAGCGGACAGGGGCGAACTAATGAAAAACTGTTTTTT. Residues: CASSGQGRTNEKLFF.

The chain joins TRBV5-8 to TRBJ1-4, with a tentative D call TRBD1 (5 bases). Germline CDR1 and CDR2: SGHTS and YDEGEE. CDR3 size: 14 residues. V lost 4 bases to trimming and J lost 8 bases, with 15 bases between them. DNA of the CDR3: TGTGCCAGCAGCCTCCGCGGGGCGCGAGAAAAACTGTTTTTT. It yields the protein CASSLRGAREKLFF.

The rearrangement links TRBV2 to TRBJ1-1; 12 bases are shared with TRBD1. This CDR3 has 14 residues. Germline trimming cut 6 bases from V and 5 bases from J; bases unmatched to any gene: 4. CDR1 is SNHLY and CDR2 is FYNNEI in the germline V gene. CDR3 DNA sequence: TGTGCCAGCAGCCGGGACAGGGGGCCTACTGAAGCTTTCTTT. Amino acids: CASSRDRGPTEAFF. The whole variable domain, filled in from reference TRBV2 and TRBJ1-1, reads EPEVTQTPSHQVTQMGQEVILRCVPISNHLYFYWYRQILGQKVEFLVSFYNNEISEKSEIFDDQFSVERPDGSNFTLKIRSTKLEDSAMYFCASSRDRGPTEAFFGQGTRLTVV.

This clone was picked up a small number of times. The rearrangement uses TRBV6-5 and TRBJ1-2, with D maybe TRBD1 (6 bases). The CDR3 is made up of 15 amino acids. CDR1 is MNHEY and CDR2 is SVGAGI in the germline V gene. The V end was cut by 6 bases, the J end by 6 bases, with 20 bases between. In DNA form, the CDR3 reads TGTGCCAGCAGGGACGGACAGCTGGTAACGCATGGCTACACCTTC. This codes for CASRDGQLVTHGYTF.

This chain joins TRBV18 and TRBJ2-2, with D perhaps matching TRBD1 (6 bases). V gave up 5 bases and J gave up 10 bases, with 14 bases separating them. The CDR3 sequence is 13 residues long. CDR1 is KGHSH, CDR2 LQKENI, per germline. CDR3 nucleotide sequence: TGTGCCAGCTCAGGGACAAAATTTCTGGAGCTGTTTTTT. Its translation is CASSGTKFLELFF.

The V gene is TRBV5-6, the J gene TRBJ1-2; TRBD1 matches 8 bases. The J segment lost 5 bases and the V segment lost 0 bases, leaving 6 bases of the junction unmatched. The CDR3 extends over 15 amino acids. CDR1 and CDR2 (germline): SGHDT, YYEEEE. CDR3 in amino acids: CASSLAAGGAYGYTF. DNA for the CDR3: TGTGCCAGCAGCTTGGCGGCAGGGGGCGCGTATGGCTACACCTTC.

Concerning this clone itself: Different DNA sequences within this sample yield the same CDR3. The rearrangement uses TRBV2 and TRBJ1-2; 7 bases agree with TRBD1. Germline CDR1 and CDR2: SNHLY and FYNNEI. Trimming took 5 bases from V and 3 from J; bases not matched to a gene: 0. The CDR3 is made up of 12 amino acids. CDR3 sequence: CASSTGDYGYTF. CDR3 in DNA: TGTGCCAGCAGTACAGGGGACTATGGCTACACCTTC.

This chain joins TRBV29-1 and TRBJ2-1, with TRBD1 matching 8 bases. With 1 base clipped from V and 4 bases from J, the junction kept 6 bases outside the gene matches. The CDR3 runs 15 residues. Germline V CDR1 and CDR2: SQVTM, ANQGSEA. Here the CDR3 reads CSVEVGRGRYNEQFF. The CDR3, as DNA: TGCAGCGTTGAAGTGGGCAGGGGGCGATACAATGAGCAGTTCTTC.

V is TRBV6-5 and J is TRBJ2-7; D is unclear. The germline V gene has CDR1 MNHEY and CDR2 SVGAGI. This CDR3 contains 12 residues. Trimming removed 6 bases at V and 6 bases at J, with 12 bases between. DNA for the CDR3: TGTGCCAGCAGCGGTCCCTCGGGCGAGCAGTACTTC. Translated: CASSGPSGEQYF.